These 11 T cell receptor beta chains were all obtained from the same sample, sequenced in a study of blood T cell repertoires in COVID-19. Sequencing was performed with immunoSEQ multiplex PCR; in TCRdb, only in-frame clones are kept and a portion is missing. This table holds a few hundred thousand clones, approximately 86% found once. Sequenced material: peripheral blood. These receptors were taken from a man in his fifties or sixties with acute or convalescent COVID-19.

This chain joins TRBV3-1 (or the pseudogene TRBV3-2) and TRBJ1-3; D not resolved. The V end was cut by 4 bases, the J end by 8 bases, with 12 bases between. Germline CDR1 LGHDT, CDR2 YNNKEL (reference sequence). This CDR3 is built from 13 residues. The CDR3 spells CASSPTRADTIYF. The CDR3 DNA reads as TGTGCCAGCAGCCCCACGAGGGCGGACACCATATATTTT.

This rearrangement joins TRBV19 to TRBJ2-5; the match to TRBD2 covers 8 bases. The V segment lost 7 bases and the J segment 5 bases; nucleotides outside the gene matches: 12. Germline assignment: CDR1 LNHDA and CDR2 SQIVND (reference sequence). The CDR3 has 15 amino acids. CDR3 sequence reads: CASTSTGTSWETQYF. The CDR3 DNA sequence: TGTGCCAGTACGAGCACCGGGACTAGTTGGGAGACCCAGTACTTC.

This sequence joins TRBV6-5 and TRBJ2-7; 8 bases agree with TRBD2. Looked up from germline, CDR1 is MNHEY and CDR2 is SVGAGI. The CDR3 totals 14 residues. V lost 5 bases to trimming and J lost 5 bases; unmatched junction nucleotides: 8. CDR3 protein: CASSTRGGGHEQYF. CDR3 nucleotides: TGTGCCAGCAGTACCCGGGGGGGAGGGCACGAGCAGTACTTC.

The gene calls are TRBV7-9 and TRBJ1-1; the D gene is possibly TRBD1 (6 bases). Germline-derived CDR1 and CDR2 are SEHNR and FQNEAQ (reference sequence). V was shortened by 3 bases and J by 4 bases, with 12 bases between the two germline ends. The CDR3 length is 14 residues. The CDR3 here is CASSFREGGTEAFF. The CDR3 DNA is TGTGCCAGCAGCTTCCGTGAAGGGGGCACTGAAGCTTTCTTT. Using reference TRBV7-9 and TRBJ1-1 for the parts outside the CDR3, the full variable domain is DTGVSQNPRHKITKRGQNVTFRCDPISEHNRLYWYRQTLGQGPEFLTYFQNEAQLEKSRLLSDRFSAERPKGSFSTLEIQRTEQGDSAMYLCASSFREGGTEAFFGQGTRLTVV.

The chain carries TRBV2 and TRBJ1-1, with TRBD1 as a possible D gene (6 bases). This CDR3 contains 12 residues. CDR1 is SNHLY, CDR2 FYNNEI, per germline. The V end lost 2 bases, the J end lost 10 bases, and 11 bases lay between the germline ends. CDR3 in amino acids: CASSERGNGAFF. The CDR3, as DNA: TGTGCCAGCAGTGAAAGGGGGAATGGAGCTTTCTTT.

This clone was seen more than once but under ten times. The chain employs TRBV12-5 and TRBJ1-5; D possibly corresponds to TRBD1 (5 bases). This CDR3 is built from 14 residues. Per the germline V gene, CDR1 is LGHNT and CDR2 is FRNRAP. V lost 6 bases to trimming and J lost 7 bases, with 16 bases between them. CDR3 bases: TGTGCTAGTGGCTCGGGACTGGCTTCACAGCCCCAGCATTTT. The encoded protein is CASGSGLASQPQHF.

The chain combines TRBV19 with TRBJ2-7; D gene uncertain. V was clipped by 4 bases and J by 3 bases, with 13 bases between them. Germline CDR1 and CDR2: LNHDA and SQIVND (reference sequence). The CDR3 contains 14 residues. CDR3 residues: CASSTSPRYYEQYF. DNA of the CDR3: TGTGCCAGTAGTACCTCTCCCCGTTACTACGAGCAGTACTTC.

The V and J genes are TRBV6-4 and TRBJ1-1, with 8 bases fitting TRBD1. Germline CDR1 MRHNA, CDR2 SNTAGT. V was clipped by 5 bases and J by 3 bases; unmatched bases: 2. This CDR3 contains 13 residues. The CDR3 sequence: CASSLQGDTEAFF. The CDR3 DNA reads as TGTGCCAGCAGTTTACAGGGGGACACTGAAGCTTTCTTT.

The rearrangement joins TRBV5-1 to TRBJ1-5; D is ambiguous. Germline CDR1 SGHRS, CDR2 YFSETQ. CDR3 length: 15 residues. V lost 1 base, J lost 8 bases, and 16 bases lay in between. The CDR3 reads CASSLIGSIGEPQHF. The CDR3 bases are TGCGCCAGCAGCTTGATAGGGTCGATCGGGGAGCCCCAGCATTTT.

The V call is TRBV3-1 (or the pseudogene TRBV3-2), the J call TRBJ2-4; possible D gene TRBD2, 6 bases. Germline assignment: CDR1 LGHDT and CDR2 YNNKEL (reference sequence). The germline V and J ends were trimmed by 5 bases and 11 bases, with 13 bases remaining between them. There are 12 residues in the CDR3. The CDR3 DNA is TGTGCCAGCAGCTCGGACTACCCCGTTCAGTACTTC. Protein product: CASSSDYPVQYF.

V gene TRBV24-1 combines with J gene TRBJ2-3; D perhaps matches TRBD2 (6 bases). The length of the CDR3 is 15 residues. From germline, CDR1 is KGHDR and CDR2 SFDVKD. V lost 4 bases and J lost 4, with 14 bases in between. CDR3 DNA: TGTGCCACCAGTGAGGGCGGGACGGCGGCAGATACGCAGTATTTT. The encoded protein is CATSEGGTAADTQYF.